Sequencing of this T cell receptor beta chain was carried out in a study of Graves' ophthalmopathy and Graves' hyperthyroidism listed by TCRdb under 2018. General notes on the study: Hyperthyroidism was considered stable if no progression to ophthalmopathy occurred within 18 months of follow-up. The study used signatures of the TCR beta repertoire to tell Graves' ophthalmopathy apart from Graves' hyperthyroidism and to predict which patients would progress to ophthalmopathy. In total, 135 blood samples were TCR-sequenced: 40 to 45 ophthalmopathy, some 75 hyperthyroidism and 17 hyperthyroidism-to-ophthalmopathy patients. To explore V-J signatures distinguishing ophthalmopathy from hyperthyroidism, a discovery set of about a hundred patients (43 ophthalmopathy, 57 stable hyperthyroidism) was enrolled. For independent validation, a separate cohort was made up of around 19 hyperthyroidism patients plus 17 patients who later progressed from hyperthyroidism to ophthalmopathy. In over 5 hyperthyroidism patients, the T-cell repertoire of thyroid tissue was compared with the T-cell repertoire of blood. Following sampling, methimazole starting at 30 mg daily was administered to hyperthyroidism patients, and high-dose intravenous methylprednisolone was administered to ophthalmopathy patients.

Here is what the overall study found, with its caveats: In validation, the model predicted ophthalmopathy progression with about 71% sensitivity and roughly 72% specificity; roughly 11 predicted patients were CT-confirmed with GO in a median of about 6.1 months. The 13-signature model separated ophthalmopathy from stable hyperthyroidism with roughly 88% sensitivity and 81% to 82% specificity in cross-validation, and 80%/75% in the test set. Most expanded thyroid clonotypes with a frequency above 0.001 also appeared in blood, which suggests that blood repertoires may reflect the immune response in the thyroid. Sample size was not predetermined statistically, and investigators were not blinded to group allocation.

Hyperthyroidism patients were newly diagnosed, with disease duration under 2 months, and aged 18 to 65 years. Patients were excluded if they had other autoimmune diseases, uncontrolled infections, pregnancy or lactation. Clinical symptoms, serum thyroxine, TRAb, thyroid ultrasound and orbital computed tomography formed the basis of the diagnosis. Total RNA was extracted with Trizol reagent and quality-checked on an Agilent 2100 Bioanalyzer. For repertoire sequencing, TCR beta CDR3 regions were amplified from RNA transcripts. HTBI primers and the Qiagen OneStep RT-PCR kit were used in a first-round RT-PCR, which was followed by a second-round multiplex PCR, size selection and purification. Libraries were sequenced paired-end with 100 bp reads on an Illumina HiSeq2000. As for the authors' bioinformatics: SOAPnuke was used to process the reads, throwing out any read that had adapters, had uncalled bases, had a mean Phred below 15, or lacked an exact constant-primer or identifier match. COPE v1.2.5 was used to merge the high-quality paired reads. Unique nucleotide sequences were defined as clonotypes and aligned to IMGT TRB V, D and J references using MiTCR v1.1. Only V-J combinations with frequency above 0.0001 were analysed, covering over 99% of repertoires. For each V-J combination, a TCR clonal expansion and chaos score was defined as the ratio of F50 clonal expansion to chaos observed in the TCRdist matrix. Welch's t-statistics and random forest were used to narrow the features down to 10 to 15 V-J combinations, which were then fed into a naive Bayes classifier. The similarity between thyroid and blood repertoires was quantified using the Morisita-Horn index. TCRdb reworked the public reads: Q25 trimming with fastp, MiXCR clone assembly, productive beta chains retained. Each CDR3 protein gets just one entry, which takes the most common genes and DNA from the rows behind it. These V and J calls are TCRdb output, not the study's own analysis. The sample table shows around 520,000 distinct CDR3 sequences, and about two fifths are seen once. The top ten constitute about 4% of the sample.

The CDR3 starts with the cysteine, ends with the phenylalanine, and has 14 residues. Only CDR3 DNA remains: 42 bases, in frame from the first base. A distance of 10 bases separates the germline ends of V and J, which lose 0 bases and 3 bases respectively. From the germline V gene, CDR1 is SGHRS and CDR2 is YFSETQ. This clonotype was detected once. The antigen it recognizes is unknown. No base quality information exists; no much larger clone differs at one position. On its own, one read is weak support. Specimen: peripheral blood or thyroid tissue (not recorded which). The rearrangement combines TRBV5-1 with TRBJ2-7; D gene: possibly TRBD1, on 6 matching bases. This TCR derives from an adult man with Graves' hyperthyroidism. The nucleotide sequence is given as TGCGCCAGCAGCTTGGTCAAGGGGGACTACGAGCAGTACTTC. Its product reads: CASSLVKGDYEQYF.